These 25 T cell receptor beta chains were all obtained from the same sample, sequenced in a study of blood T cell repertoires in COVID-19. The data were produced by immunoSEQ multiplex PCR, yet TCRdb's version contains in-frame clones alone and is incomplete. The table lists 200,000 to 300,000 clones, approximately 83% of them singletons. What was sequenced was PBMCs or T cells enriched from blood (not recorded which). The origin of the receptors is a woman aged 40 to 55 who had been exposed to COVID-19.

The chain couples TRBV6-5 to TRBJ1-4; D might be TRBD1 (5 bases). The V and J ends lost 6 bases and 5 bases respectively, with 13 bases between them. CDR1 is MNHEY, CDR2 SVGAGI, per germline. The CDR3 is 14 amino acids. This CDR3 is CASRETDLNEKLFF. CDR3 nucleotides: TGTGCCAGCAGAGAGACAGACCTCAATGAAAAACTGTTTTTT.

The V gene is TRBV20-1, the J gene TRBJ1-6; D uncertain. V was clipped by 6 bases and J by 5 bases, with 5 bases between them. CDR1 and CDR2 from the germline V gene are DFQATT and SNEGSKA (reference sequence). The CDR3 spans 11 residues. The CDR3 loop reads CSAPDNSPLHF. CDR3 DNA sequence: TGCAGTGCGCCGGATAATTCACCCCTCCACTTT.

This chain uses TRBV5-6 with TRBJ2-1, with 8 positions matching TRBD2. The CDR3 has 13 residues. The V gene end was trimmed by 7 bases and the J gene end by 7 bases; junction bases not matched to a gene: 7. Germline V gene sequence: CDR1 SGHDT, CDR2 YYEEEE. In DNA form, the CDR3 reads TGTGCCAGCGGACAAAGCGGGGGTAATGAGCAGTTCTTC. Its protein is CASGQSGGNEQFF. The entire variable domain, with the rest obtained from reference TRBV5-6 and TRBJ2-1, is as follows: DAGVTQSPTHLIKTRGQQVTLRCSPKSGHDTVSWYQQALGQGPQFIFQYYEEEERQRGNFPDRFSGHQFPNYSSELNVNALLLGDSALYLCASGQSGGNEQFFGPGTRLTVL.

About this clone: Distinct nucleotide sequences in the sample also encode this CDR3. This chain joins TRBV11-3 and TRBJ2-5; no clear D gene. The CDR3 totals 13 residues. Deletions cut 0 bases from V and 5 bases from J, with 7 bases between. Germline V CDR1 and CDR2: SGHNT, YENEEA. CDR3 amino acids: CASSLDTGETQYF. DNA for the CDR3: TGTGCCAGCAGCTTAGATACCGGGGAGACCCAGTACTTC.

V gene TRBV27 combines with J gene TRBJ2-7; 10 positions match TRBD2. The CDR3 runs 16 residues. J gave up 1 base and V 2 bases, and 5 bases lay outside the gene matches. In germline, CDR1 is MNHEY, CDR2 SMNVEV (reference sequence). In DNA, the CDR3 is TGTGCCAGCAGTTTAAGGGCTAGCGGGGGTTCCTACGAGCAGTACTTC. Translated: CASSLRASGGSYEQYF.

The gene calls are TRBV7-9 and TRBJ2-7; the D gene is possibly TRBD1 (6 bases). Trimming removed 5 bases at V and 0 bases at J, with 11 bases between. CDR1 is SEHNR and CDR2 is FQNEAQ in the germline V gene (reference sequence). The CDR3 is 14 residues long. CDR3 in amino acids: CASSQQGSSYEQYF. In DNA, the CDR3 is TGTGCCAGCAGCCAACAGGGTTCCTCCTACGAGCAGTACTTC. Using reference TRBV7-9 and TRBJ2-7 for the parts outside the CDR3, the full variable domain is DTGVSQNPRHKITKRGQNVTFRCDPISEHNRLYWYRQTLGQGPEFLTYFQNEAQLEKSRLLSDRFSAERPKGSFSTLEIQRTEQGDSAMYLCASSQQGSSYEQYFGPGTRLTVT.

The gene calls are TRBV5-1 and TRBJ2-3; 11 bases agree with TRBD2. CDR3 length equals 13 residues. Germline V gene sequence: CDR1 SGHRS, CDR2 YFSETQ. After removal of 6 bases from V and 5 bases from J, the junction contained 2 bases not matched to a gene. The CDR3, as DNA: TGCGCCAGCAATAGCGGGGGGGAAGATACGCAGTATTTT. This codes for CASNSGGEDTQYF.

A few counts support this clone. The chain uses TRBV6-5 and TRBJ1-6; 7 bases align to TRBD1. J gave up 5 bases and V 8 bases, and 3 bases lay outside the gene matches. Per germline, CDR1 MNHEY and CDR2 SVGAGI. This CDR3 comprises 13 residues. The CDR3 region is CASRDSNNSPLHF. DNA of the CDR3: TGTGCCAGCCGGGACAGCAATAATTCACCCCTCCACTTT.

This chain links TRBV7-9 with TRBJ1-1; 7 nucleotides line up with TRBD1. Germline V gene data show CDR1 as SEHNR and CDR2 as FQNEAQ (reference sequence). The V segment lost 5 bases and the J segment 0 bases; nucleotides outside the gene matches: 15. The CDR3 has 18 residues. The DNA for the CDR3 is TGTGCCAGCAGCCCGCAACAGGGGCTGGGGGCTGTGAACACTGAAGCTTTCTTT. It translates to CASSPQQGLGAVNTEAFF.

V gene TRBV7-9 combines with J gene TRBJ1-5; D unclear. This CDR3 contains 12 residues. V lost 6 bases, J lost 9 bases, and 12 bases lay in between. From germline, CDR1 is SEHNR and CDR2 FQNEAQ (reference sequence). The CDR3 region has the DNA TGTGCCAGCAGTCCGACGGGAGGGCCCCAGCATTTT. As protein: CASSPTGGPQHF.

The chain links TRBV28 to TRBJ2-7; 11 nucleotides match TRBD1. The V gene end was trimmed by 3 bases and the J gene end by 4 bases; junction bases not matched to a gene: 5. The CDR3 is 15 residues long. CDR1 is MDHEN and CDR2 is SYDVKM in the germline V gene. CDR3 amino acids: CASSLSGQGAYEQYF. As DNA, the CDR3 is TGTGCCAGCAGTTTGTCTGGACAGGGGGCTTACGAGCAGTACTTC.

The chain couples TRBV5-1 to TRBJ2-3; D might be TRBD1 (6 bases). V lost 4 bases to trimming and J lost 0 bases, with 12 bases between them. The CDR3 runs 15 residues. Germline V gene data show CDR1 as SGHRS and CDR2 as YFSETQ. CDR3 bases: TGCGCCAGCAGCCCGACGGGACACAGCACAGATACGCAGTATTTT. Amino acid sequence: CASSPTGHSTDTQYF.

This clone was observed a handful of times. The CDR3 here is CASSSAGTGNSHGYTF. The CDR3 bases are TGTGCCAGCAGCTCTGCGGGGACAGGGAATAGTCATGGCTACACCTTC. The chain couples TRBV7-2 to TRBJ1-2; TRBD1 agrees at 9 bases. The CDR3 sequence is 16 residues long. After removal of 4 bases from V and 6 bases from J, the junction contained 12 bases not matched to a gene. Germline assignment: CDR1 SGHTA and CDR2 FQGNSA.

The DNA of the CDR3 is TGCAGCGTTGGACGAGGGACTAAAAGCACAGATACGCAGTATTTT. Amino acids: CSVGRGTKSTDTQYF. This chain uses TRBV29-1 with TRBJ2-3; 7 bases agree with TRBD2. The CDR3 consists of 15 residues. Trimming removed 4 bases from V and 0 bases from J; junction bases left unmatched: 7. From germline, CDR1 is SQVTM and CDR2 ANQGSEA.

The chain links TRBV7-2 to TRBJ2-5; D possibly corresponds to TRBD2 (5 bases). Deletions cut 1 base from V and 2 bases from J, with 5 bases between. The CDR3 runs 13 residues. CDR1 is SGHTA, CDR2 FQGNSA, per germline. CDR3 nucleotides: TGTGCCAGCAGCTTAGGGGAGCAAGAGACCCAGTACTTC. The encoded protein is CASSLGEQETQYF.

The rearrangement joins TRBV19 to TRBJ1-2; D remains ambiguous. V dropped 5 bases and J dropped 0 bases, with 16 bases sitting between them. Germline V gene sequence: CDR1 LNHDA, CDR2 SQIVND (reference sequence). The CDR3 totals 16 residues. The CDR3 protein is CASSPTGVVPNYGYTF. The CDR3 nucleotides are TGTGCCAGTAGTCCCACCGGGGTCGTCCCTAACTATGGCTACACCTTC.

The chain joins TRBV9 to TRBJ2-2, with TRBD2 matching 13 bases. There are 17 residues in the CDR3. Germline V gene sequence: CDR1 SGDLS, CDR2 YYNGEE. Germline trimming cut 4 bases from V and 5 bases from J; bases unmatched to any gene: 8. In DNA form, the CDR3 reads TGTGCCAGCAGCTTGGGACTAGCGGGGAGTGGGACCGGGGAGCTGTTTTTT. Protein: CASSLGLAGSGTGELFF.

The V gene is TRBV28, the J gene TRBJ1-2, with D unclear. This CDR3 contains 12 residues. The germline V gene has CDR1 MDHEN and CDR2 SYDVKM. V was trimmed by 5 bases and J by 3 bases, leaving 7 bases between them. The CDR3 reads CASSPGDYGYTF. As DNA, the CDR3 is TGTGCCAGCAGTCCCGGAGACTATGGCTACACCTTC.

V and J are TRBV7-9 and TRBJ2-3, with 8 bases identical to TRBD2. There are 17 residues in the CDR3. The V segment lost 1 base and the J segment 4 bases; nucleotides outside the gene matches: 10. The germline CDR1 and CDR2 sequences are SEHNR and FQNEAQ (reference sequence). The CDR3 nucleotides are TGTGCCAGCAGCTTAGTTTCATTCGGGGGGGCGGCAGATACGCAGTATTTT. Translation gives CASSLVSFGGAADTQYF.

As DNA, the CDR3 is TGTGCCAGCAGTGAGGCGGGGGACCAGTACTTC. This codes for CASSEAGDQYF. This rearrangement joins TRBV2 to TRBJ2-5; 7 positions match TRBD2. The CDR3 covers 11 residues. Losses at the gene ends were 3 bases for V and 10 bases for J; bases not matched to a gene: 2. Germline values: CDR1 SNHLY, CDR2 FYNNEI.

The J gene is TRBJ1-2, the V gene TRBV13; D is possibly TRBD1 (5 bases). Trimming shortened V by 1 base and J by 7 bases, and 10 bases separated the two germline ends. Germline assignment: CDR1 PRHDT and CDR2 FYEKMQ (reference sequence). The CDR3 length is 13 residues. The CDR3 region has the DNA TGTGCCAGCAGCTTAGCCGGGGGGTCTGGCTACACCTTC. It translates to CASSLAGGSGYTF.

V and J are TRBV12-3 or TRBV12-4 and TRBJ1-3, with unresolved D. The CDR3 consists of 12 residues. Trimming removed 8 bases at V and 2 bases at J, with 7 bases between. Written as DNA, the CDR3 is TGTGCCAGCCGGGATCCTGGAAACACCATATATTTT. Amino acid sequence: CASRDPGNTIYF.

V gene TRBV6-5 combines with J gene TRBJ1-1, with 8 bases aligning to TRBD1. This CDR3 spans 14 amino acids. Looked up from germline, CDR1 is MNHEY and CDR2 is SVGAGI. After removal of 6 bases from V and 3 bases from J, the junction contained 6 bases not matched to a gene. The CDR3 loop reads CASSGQGPYTEAFF. The CDR3, as DNA: TGTGCCAGCAGCGGACAGGGACCCTACACTGAAGCTTTCTTT.

This clone was observed a handful of times. The genes are TRBV29-1 and TRBJ2-3, with a tentative D call TRBD2 (8 bases). Trimming took 4 bases from V and 9 from J, leaving 14 bases between them. CDR3 length equals 12 residues. CDR1 and CDR2 from the germline V gene are SQVTM and ANQGSEA. As DNA, the CDR3 is TGCAGCGTTGGGACGGGAGGGGGCACGCAGTATTTT. Protein product: CSVGTGGGTQYF.

This CDR3 is CASGLVKFVGVESHEQFF. CDR3 DNA sequence: TGTGCTAGTGGTTTGGTAAAGTTTGTCGGGGTTGAGAGTCATGAGCAGTTCTTC. The J gene is TRBJ2-1, the V gene TRBV12-5; D is possibly TRBD2 (5 bases). Germline CDR1 is LGHNT and CDR2 is FRNRAP. V was cut by 0 bases and J by 8 bases, with 23 bases left in between. CDR3 size: 18 residues.